Listed below are T cell receptor beta chains from one sample, sequenced in a study of blood T cell repertoires in COVID-19. Generated by immunoSEQ multiplex PCR, the TCRdb table keeps only in-frame clones and is missing some. This sample yields under 150,000 clones, of which roughly 84% are seen a single time; under 4.5% belongs to the top ten. Specimen: PBMCs or T cells enriched from blood (not recorded which). The receptors here all came from a man aged 45-65 years in a cohort exposed to, infected with or recovered from COVID-19 (not recorded which). Both conserved end residues are part of each CDR3. D genes are given only for firm matches. Rows may omit the clone size; those that give it use once, few, many or a size class.

D gene	V gene	clone size	J gene	CDR3 length	CDR3 protein	CDR3 DNA
TRBD2	TRBV9	.	TRBJ2-1	17	CASSVAPAGLAGGEQFF	TGTGCCAGCAGCGTAGCCCCCGCGGGACTAGCGGGGGGGGAGCAGTTCTTC
.	TRBV6-5	.	TRBJ2-1	15	CASSLSPSSYNEQFF	TGTGCCAGCAGTCTCTCCCCGAGCTCCTACAATGAGCAGTTCTTC
TRBD1	TRBV7-8	.	TRBJ1-4	18	CASSPSRAGGTLPEKLFF	TGTGCCAGCAGCCCGTCCAGGGCAGGGGGGACCTTACCAGAAAAACTGTTTTTT
.	TRBV2	.	TRBJ2-1	13	CASSGGGTQRQFF	TGTGCCAGCAGTGGCGGCGGGACCCAAAGGCAGTTCTTC
TRBD1	TRBV28	.	TRBJ2-4	14	CASRATGGENIQYF	TGTGCCAGCAGGGCGACAGGGGGCGAAAACATTCAGTACTTC
.	TRBV11-1	.	TRBJ1-3	13	CASSFSSGNTIYF	TGTGCCAGCAGCTTTTCGAGTGGAAACACCATATATTTT
TRBD2	TRBV12-5	.	TRBJ2-5	13	CASGLVSSGAKYF	TGTGCTAGTGGTTTGGTATCTAGCGGGGCCAAGTACTTC
TRBD2	TRBV30	.	TRBJ2-5	15	CAWSVPPSGGETQYF	TGTGCCTGGAGTGTACCCCCTAGCGGGGGAGAGACCCAGTACTTC
TRBD2	TRBV15	once	TRBJ2-7	12	CATGAGGYEQYF	TGTGCCACCGGGGCGGGAGGGTACGAGCAGTACTTC
TRBD2	TRBV5-4	.	TRBJ2-3	15	CASSLVTGAGNTQYF	TGTGCCAGCAGCTTGGTAACGGGAGCGGGAAATACGCAGTATTTT
.	TRBV6-5	.	TRBJ2-7	16	CASSYSSQGSLHEQYF	TGTGCCAGCAGTTACTCGTCACAGGGAAGTCTCCACGAGCAGTACTTC
TRBD2	TRBV5-1	.	TRBJ2-2	15	CASSDGSGRPGELFF	TGCGCCAGCAGCGATGGTAGCGGGAGACCCGGGGAGCTGTTTTTT
TRBD2	TRBV5-1	.	TRBJ2-5	16	CASSKALAGAIETQYF	TGCGCCAGCAGCAAGGCCTTAGCGGGAGCCATAGAGACCCAGTACTTC
TRBD2	TRBV27	.	TRBJ2-2	15	CASRPLAGGGGELFF	TGTGCCAGCAGGCCACTAGCGGGGGGGGGCGGGGAGCTGTTTTTT
TRBD1	TRBV9	.	TRBJ2-7	14	CASSGQASSYEQYF	TGTGCCAGCTCTGGACAGGCGAGCTCCTACGAGCAGTACTTC
TRBD2	TRBV10-3	.	TRBJ2-1	19	CAISESGTSGIHSYNEQFF	TGTGCCATCAGTGAGTCGGGGACTAGCGGGATTCACTCCTACAATGAGCAGTTCTTC
TRBD2	TRBV30	once	TRBJ2-5	16	CAWSLWWREYQETQYF	TGTGCCTGGAGCCTGTGGTGGCGGGAGTACCAAGAGACCCAGTACTTC
.	TRBV19	.	TRBJ1-5	15	CASSSRGPGSQPQHF	TGTGCCAGTAGTTCAAGAGGGCCGGGGTCTCAGCCCCAGCATTTT
TRBD2	TRBV6-2/TRBV6-3	.	TRBJ2-7	16	CASSSVLAGASYEQYF	TGTGCCAGCAGTTCCGTACTAGCGGGGGCCTCCTACGAGCAGTACTTC
.	TRBV15	medium-sized	TRBJ2-2	16	CATSRDSGIRAGELFF	TGTGCCACCAGCAGAGATTCCGGGATCCGAGCCGGGGAGCTGTTTTTT
TRBD2	TRBV10-1	few	TRBJ2-1	17	CASSVGLAGGQGNEQFF	TGCGCCAGCAGTGTAGGACTAGCGGGAGGTCAGGGAAATGAGCAGTTCTTC
.	TRBV27	few	TRBJ2-7	16	CASSLDGGVVPYEQYF	TGTGCCAGCAGTTTGGATGGGGGCGTAGTCCCCTACGAGCAGTACTTC
.	TRBV9	many	TRBJ1-6	14	CASSSVPGRSPLHF	TGTGCCAGCAGCTCCGTGCCTGGCAGATCACCCCTCCACTTT
TRBD1	TRBV5-1	.	TRBJ1-3	16	CASSLGQGAPGNTIYF	TGCGCCAGCAGCTTGGGACAGGGGGCGCCGGGAAACACCATATATTTT
.	TRBV30	.	TRBJ2-7	13	CAWSRTVSGEQYF	TGTGCCTGGAGTAGGACAGTCTCTGGCGAGCAGTACTTC
TRBD1	TRBV18	.	TRBJ2-3	16	CASSRIGQASTDTQYF	TGTGCCAGCTCCCGTATCGGACAGGCAAGCACAGATACGCAGTATTTT
.	TRBV19	.	TRBJ1-1	13	CASSYRAATEAFF	TGTGCCAGTAGTTACAGGGCGGCCACTGAAGCTTTCTTT
TRBD1	TRBV19	.	TRBJ1-5	14	CASRPRGLNQPQHF	TGTGCCAGTAGGCCGAGGGGGCTCAATCAGCCCCAGCATTTT
TRBD1	TRBV5-1	.	TRBJ1-2	14	CASTLDRQGYGYTF	TGCGCCAGCACCCTGGACAGGCAGGGCTATGGCTACACCTTC
TRBD1	TRBV4-1	few	TRBJ2-7	14	CASSLDRGGYEQYF	TGCGCCAGCAGCCTCGACAGGGGAGGCTACGAGCAGTACTTC
.	TRBV7-9	.	TRBJ1-1	13	CASSLSGGPEAFF	TGTGCCAGCAGCTTATCGGGAGGCCCTGAAGCTTTCTTT
TRBD2	TRBV4-1	.	TRBJ2-2	17	CASSQATGTRLAGELFF	TGCGCCAGCAGCCAGGCTACCGGGACTAGGCTCGCCGGGGAGCTGTTTTTT
.	TRBV3-1/TRBV3-2	.	TRBJ2-7	14	CASTYSGGSYEQYF	TGTGCCAGCACCTATAGCGGTGGGTCCTACGAGCAGTACTTC
.	TRBV19	.	TRBJ2-1	16	CASSINIGDSYNEQFF	TGTGCCAGTAGTATCAATATCGGGGACTCCTACAATGAGCAGTTCTTC
TRBD2	TRBV28	few	TRBJ2-7	14	CASTVAGGTYEQYF	TGTGCCAGCACCGTAGCGGGAGGGACCTACGAGCAGTACTTC
TRBD2	TRBV5-1	few	TRBJ2-1	15	CASSEVAGARNEQFF	TGCGCCAGCAGTGAAGTAGCGGGAGCGAGGAATGAGCAGTTCTTC
.	TRBV14	.	TRBJ1-2	16	CASSQDRVRANYGYTF	TGTGCCAGCAGCCAAGACAGGGTGAGAGCTAACTATGGCTACACCTTC
.	TRBV14	.	TRBJ2-3	13	CASSHVGGSTQYF	TGTGCCAGCAGCCATGTTGGGGGGAGCACGCAGTATTTT